This TCR beta chain emerged from a study of post-analysis software for immune sequencing data. Whole-study context: Included courses were relapsing-remitting and secondary progressive multiple sclerosis; progressive-relapsing multiple sclerosis was also included.

Unique molecular identifiers were built into the TCR beta cDNA libraries. TCRdb reprocessed the PCR reads via MiXCR and lists one record per CDR3 protein. The sample lists about 460,000 distinct CDR3 sequences, over 35% seen once, with roughly 12% in the top ten. This CDR3 has 15 amino acids. CDR1 and CDR2 (germline): MNHNY, SVGAGI (reference sequence). This clonotype was observed a single time. Its antigen is not known. This may be a read error, as it is one base from a much larger clone. Findings and caveats of the study: Roughly five TRBV segments were more frequent in patients than controls; TRBV5-6, TRBV5-1 and TRBV20-1 belonged to this group.

The sequenced material came from blood. The receptor was isolated from a girl aged 10 to 17 with multiple sclerosis. The V and J genes are TRBV6-6 and TRBJ1-2, with D possibly matching TRBD1 (6 bases). CDR3 region: CASSYEGGFTGGHTF. DNA for the CDR3: TGTGCCAGCAGTTACGAGGGGGGATTTACTGGTGGCCACACCTTC.